The clone carrying this TCR beta chain was recorded a few times. Per the original methods: Amplification with reference gene primers provided the estimates of nucleated cell counts. Assay used: immunoSEQ multiplex PCR; TCRdb lists only in-frame clones, some missing. The V and J calls and clone size are taken from that table; D and trimming were inferred from the DNA. Here the sample spans 300,000 or so clones, around four fifths being singletons. This record belongs to a study of blood T cell repertoires in COVID-19. At the level of the study: Whether acute or convalescent, the COVID-19 samples came from the United States, Italy and Spain. From T cells, B-cell-depleted T cells, or PBMCs came the material, which was cDNA or gDNA.

The germline V and J ends were trimmed by 6 bases and 0 bases, with 11 bases remaining between them. CDR3 size: 14 residues. Germline-derived CDR1 and CDR2 are MNHEY and SMNVEV (reference sequence). The clonotype originates from a woman aged 45-65 years with acute or convalescent COVID-19. Sequenced material: peripheral blood. The rearrangement joins TRBV27 to TRBJ1-1; D possibly corresponds to TRBD1 (6 bases). This CDR3 is CASRWDNMNTEAFF. In DNA, the CDR3 is TGTGCCAGCAGATGGGACAACATGAACACTGAAGCTTTCTTT.